This record covers a single TCR beta chain. Its antigen is undetermined. 13 Jbeta primers and 60 Vbeta primers were used for the PCR. Only in-frame clones appear in the TCRdb table, and some are missing; sequencing was by immunoSEQ multiplex PCR. Of hundreds of thousands of clones detected, 76% appear once; the ten largest clones hold 0.63%. The entry originates in a study of cytomegalovirus exposure and HLA in healthy donors. Background on the study: Unique TCRs from HLA-typed donors, approximately 80 million of them, were held in an early data release. Findings of the study overall: In vitro checks showed that a few CMV-associated chains really do target CMV antigens. A further, later analysis showed that HLA-associated TCR beta chains (compared with equally common others) were more clonally expanded.

V lost 6 bases, J lost 6 bases, and 15 bases lay in between. This CDR3 comprises 13 residues. Germline V gene lookup returns CDR1 SNHLY and CDR2 FYNNEI. Sample: PBMCs. This receptor was obtained from a man aged 18-30 years in good health and CMV-seronegative. This chain joins TRBV2 and TRBJ2-7; possibly TRBD2 for D (5 bases). The chain's CDR3 is CASSALETLEQYF. The CDR3 nucleotides read TGTGCCAGCAGCGCACTAGAGACGCTCGAGCAGTACTTC.